The TCR beta chain described here comes from a study of chemoradiotherapy in HPV16-positive cancers (dated by TCRdb to between 2021 and 2024). Study-wide context: Using functional T-cell assays on cells from two HPV16-positive patients, the researchers defined candidate HPV-specific T-cell clones and common TCR motifs. The study asked whether T-cell immunity against the HPV oncoproteins E6 and E7 changes during chemoradiotherapy and whether it affects survival. The candidate HPV-specific TCRs and motifs were subsequently tracked in TCR repertoires obtained from approximately 91 patients with HPV-related cancers. Points the paper makes about the study in general: Among HPV16-positive patients, expansion of HPV-responsive T cells during chemoradiotherapy was associated with better recurrence-free survival. The functional definition of HPV-specific T cells was derived from only a couple of HPV16-positive patients, and the survival association was reported for HPV16-positive patients. Expansion of candidate HPV-specific clones and E7-related TCR motifs was observed in the tumor microenvironment during treatment, whereas no such expansion was observed for non-HPV-specific T cells.

Repertoires were sampled multiple times during chemoradiotherapy, which allowed clonal expansion in the tumor microenvironment to be followed. The library was generated by the immunoSEQ multiplex PCR assay. TCRdb took this table from immuneACCESS and kept in-frame rearrangements with V and J called. Such tables lack part of the clones; where checked against another copy, unresolved V genes explain under half of the gap, and the rest is unexplained. This sample holds under 25,000 clones; 84% were observed only once. Approximately 3.7% of the sample is held by the ten biggest clonotypes. Inclusive of the bounding cysteine and phenylalanine, the CDR3 is 15 residues long. Just CDR3 DNA is preserved here, 45 bases in frame from base 1. V is clipped by 0 bases and J by 3 bases, and the sequence between their germline boundaries is 9 bases long. CDR1 and CDR2 are drawn from the germline V gene: MNHNS, SASEGT.

This clone was recorded a few times. Its recognized antigen is unknown. No much larger clone is present one base from it, and per-base qualities are unavailable. Sequenced material: blood, taken from a patient who underwent chemoradiotherapy. The sequence derives from a human donor with HPV-associated anogenital cancer. The sequence is built from TRBV6-1 and TRBJ2-1; 5 matching bases give a weak D call of TRBD2. The DNA sequence is given as TGTGCCAGCAGTGAAGCTGTAGAGGGCTACAATGAGCAGTTCTTC. The encoded protein is CASSEAVEGYNEQFF.